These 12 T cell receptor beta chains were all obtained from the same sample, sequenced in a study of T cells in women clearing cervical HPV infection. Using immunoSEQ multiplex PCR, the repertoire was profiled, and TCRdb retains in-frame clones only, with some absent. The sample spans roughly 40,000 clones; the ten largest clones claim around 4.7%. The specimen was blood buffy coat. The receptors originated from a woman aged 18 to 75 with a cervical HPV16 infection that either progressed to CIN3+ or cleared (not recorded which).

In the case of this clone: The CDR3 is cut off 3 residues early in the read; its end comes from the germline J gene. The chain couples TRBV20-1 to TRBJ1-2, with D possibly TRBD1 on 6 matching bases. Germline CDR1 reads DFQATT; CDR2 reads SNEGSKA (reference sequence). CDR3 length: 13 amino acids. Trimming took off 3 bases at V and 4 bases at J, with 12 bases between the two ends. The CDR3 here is CSASPRDIYGYTF. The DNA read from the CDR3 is TGCAGTGCTAGCCCCCGGGACATCTATGGC.

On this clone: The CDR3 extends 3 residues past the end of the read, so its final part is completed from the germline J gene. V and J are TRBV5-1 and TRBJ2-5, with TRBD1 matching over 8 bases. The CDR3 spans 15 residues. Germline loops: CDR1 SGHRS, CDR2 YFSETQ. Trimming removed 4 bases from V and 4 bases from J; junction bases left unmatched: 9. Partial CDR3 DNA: TGCGCCAGCAGCCTAAGTTCAGGGGGCGGAGAGACC. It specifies CASSLSSGGGET. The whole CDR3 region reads CASSLSSGGGETQYF.

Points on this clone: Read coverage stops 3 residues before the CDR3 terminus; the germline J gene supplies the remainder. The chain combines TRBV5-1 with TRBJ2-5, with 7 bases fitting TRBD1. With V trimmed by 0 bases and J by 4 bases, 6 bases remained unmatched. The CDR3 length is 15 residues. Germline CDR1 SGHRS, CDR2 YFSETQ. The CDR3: CASSLDGQDPETQYF. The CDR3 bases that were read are TGCGCCAGCAGCTTGGATGGACAGGACCCAGAGACC.

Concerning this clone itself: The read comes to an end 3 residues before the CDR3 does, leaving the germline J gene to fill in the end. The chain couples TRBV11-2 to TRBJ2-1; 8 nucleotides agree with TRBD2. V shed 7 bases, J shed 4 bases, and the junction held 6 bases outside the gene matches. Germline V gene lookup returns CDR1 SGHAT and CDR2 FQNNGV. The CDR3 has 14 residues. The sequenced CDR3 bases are TGTGCCAGCAAAACTAGCGGAGTATACAATGAG. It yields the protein CASKTSGVYNE. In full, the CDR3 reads CASKTSGVYNEQFF.

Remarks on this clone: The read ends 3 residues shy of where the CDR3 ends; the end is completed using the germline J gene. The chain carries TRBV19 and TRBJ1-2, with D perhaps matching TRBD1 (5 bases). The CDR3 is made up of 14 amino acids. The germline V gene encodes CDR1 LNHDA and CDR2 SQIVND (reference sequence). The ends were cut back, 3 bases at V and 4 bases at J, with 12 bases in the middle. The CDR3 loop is CASSMSTEVYGYTF. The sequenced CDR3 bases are TGTGCCAGTAGTATGTCGACAGAAGTCTATGGC.

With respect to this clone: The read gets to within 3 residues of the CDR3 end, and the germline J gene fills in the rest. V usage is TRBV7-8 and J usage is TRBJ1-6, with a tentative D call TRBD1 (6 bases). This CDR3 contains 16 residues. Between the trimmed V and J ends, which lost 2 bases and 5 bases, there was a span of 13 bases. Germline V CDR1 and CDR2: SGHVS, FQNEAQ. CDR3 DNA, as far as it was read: TGTGCCAGCAGCTTATCAGGGGTTGTGGATAATTCACCC. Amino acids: CASSLSGVVDNSP. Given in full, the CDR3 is CASSLSGVVDNSPLHF.

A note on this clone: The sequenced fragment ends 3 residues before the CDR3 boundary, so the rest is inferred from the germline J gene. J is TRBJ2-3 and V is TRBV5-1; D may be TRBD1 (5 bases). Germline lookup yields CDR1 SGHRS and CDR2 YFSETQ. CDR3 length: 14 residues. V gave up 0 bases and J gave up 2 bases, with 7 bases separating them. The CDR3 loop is CASSLDRPTDTQYF. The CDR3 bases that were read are TGCGCCAGCAGCTTGGACAGGCCCACAGATACG. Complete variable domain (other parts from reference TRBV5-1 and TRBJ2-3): KAGVTQTPRYLIKTRGQQVTLSCSPISGHRSVSWYQQTPGQGLQFLFEYFSETQRNKGNFPGRFSGRQFSNSRSEMNVSTLELGDSALYLCASSLDRPTDTQYFGPGTRLTVL.

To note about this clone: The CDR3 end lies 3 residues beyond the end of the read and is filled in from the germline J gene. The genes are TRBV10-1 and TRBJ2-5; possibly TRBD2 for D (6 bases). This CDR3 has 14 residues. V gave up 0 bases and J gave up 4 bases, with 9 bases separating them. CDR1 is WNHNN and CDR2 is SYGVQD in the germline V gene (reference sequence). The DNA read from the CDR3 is TGCGCCAGCAGTGAGTCCGGCGGGGCAGAGACC. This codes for CASSESGGAET. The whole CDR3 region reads CASSESGGAETQYF.

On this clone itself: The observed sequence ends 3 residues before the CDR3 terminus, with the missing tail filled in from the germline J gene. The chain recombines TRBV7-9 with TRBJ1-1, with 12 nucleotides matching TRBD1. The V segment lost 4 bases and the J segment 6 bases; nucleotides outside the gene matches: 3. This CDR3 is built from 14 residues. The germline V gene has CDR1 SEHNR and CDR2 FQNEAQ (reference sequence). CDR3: CASSSGQGAPEAFF. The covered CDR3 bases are TGTGCCAGCAGCTCGGGACAGGGGGCCCCTGAA.

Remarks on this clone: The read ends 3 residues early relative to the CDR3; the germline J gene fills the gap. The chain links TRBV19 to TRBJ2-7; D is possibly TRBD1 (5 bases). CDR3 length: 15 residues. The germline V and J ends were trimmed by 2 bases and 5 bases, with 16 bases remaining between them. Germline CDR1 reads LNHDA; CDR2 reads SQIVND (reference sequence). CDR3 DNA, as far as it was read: TGTGCCAGTAGTATAACAAGGGGTCCCAACCACGAG. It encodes CASSITRGPNHE. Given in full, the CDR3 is CASSITRGPNHEQYF. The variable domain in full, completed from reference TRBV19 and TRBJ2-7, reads DGGITQSPKYLFRKEGQNVTLSCEQNLNHDAMYWYRQDPGQGLRLIYYSQIVNDFQKGDIAEGYSVSREKKESFPLTVTSAQKNPTAFYLCASSITRGPNHEQYFGPGTRLTVT.

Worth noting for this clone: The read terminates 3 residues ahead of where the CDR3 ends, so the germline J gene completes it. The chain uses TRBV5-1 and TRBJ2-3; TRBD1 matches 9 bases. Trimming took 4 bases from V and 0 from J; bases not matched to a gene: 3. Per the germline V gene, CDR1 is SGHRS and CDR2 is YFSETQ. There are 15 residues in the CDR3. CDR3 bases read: TGCGCCAGCAGCAAAGACAGGGGGAGCACAGATACG. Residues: CASSKDRGSTDT. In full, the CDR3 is CASSKDRGSTDTQYF.

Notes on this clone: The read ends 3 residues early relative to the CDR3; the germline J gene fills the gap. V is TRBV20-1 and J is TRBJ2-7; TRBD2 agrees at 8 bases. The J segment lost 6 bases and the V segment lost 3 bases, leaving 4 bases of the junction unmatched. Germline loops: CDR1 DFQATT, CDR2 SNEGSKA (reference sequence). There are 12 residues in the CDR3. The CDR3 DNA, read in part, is TGCAGTGCTAGGGTAGCGGGGCGCGAG. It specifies CSARVAGRE. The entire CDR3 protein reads CSARVAGREQYF.